These 21 T cell receptor beta chains were all obtained from the same sample, sequenced in a study of monozygotic twins with inflammatory bowel disease (dated by TCRdb to about 2019). Libraries were built with 5' RACE. Sequencing used an Illumina HiSeq 2500. After the reads were reprocessed by TCRdb, one entry was made per CDR3 protein sequence, with no DNA. The sample's own table lists approximately 400,000 distinct CDR3 sequences. The leading ten clones occupy less than 2.5% of the sample. Material for sequencing was blood. The source of these receptors is a human donor with ulcerative colitis or Crohn's disease, or a healthy co-twin of an affected twin (not recorded which).

The rearrangement uses TRBV12-3 or TRBV12-4 and TRBJ2-2; TCRdb gives TRBD1 as the D gene, but with no DNA this cannot be confirmed. The CDR3 consists of 15 residues. CDR3 sequence reads: CASKGTGGRGGELFF.

The chain couples TRBV15 to TRBJ2-5; without DNA, the TCRdb call of TRBD2 cannot be checked. CDR3 length equals 13 residues. The V gene's germline CDR1 is LNHNV and CDR2 YYDKDF (reference sequence). Here the CDR3 reads CATSSDFGETQYF. The full variable domain, its missing parts supplied by reference TRBV15 and TRBJ2-5, is DAMVIQNPRYQVTQFGKPVTLSCSQTLNHNVMYWYQQKSSQAPKLLFHYYDKDFNNEADTPDNFQSRRPNTSFCFLDIRSPGLGDTAMYLCATSSDFGETQYFGPGTRLLVL.

The CDR3 protein is CASSLGRAREKLFF. V gene TRBV5-1 combines with J gene TRBJ1-4. Germline loops: CDR1 SGHRS, CDR2 YFSETQ. This CDR3 is 14 amino acids long.

This sequence joins TRBV6-6 and TRBJ1-2; TCRdb calls TRBD1, which cannot be checked without DNA. The germline gives CDR1 MNHNY, CDR2 SVGAGI (reference sequence). The CDR3 totals 12 residues. The CDR3 sequence is CAGQDSNYGYTF.

V gene TRBV20-1 combines with J gene TRBJ2-2; TCRdb lists TRBD1, though no DNA is available to test this call. The germline CDR1 and CDR2 sequences are DFQATT and SNEGSKA (reference sequence). The CDR3 has 18 amino acids. The CDR3 is CSAREGTGAAANTGELFF.

This rearrangement joins TRBV5-1 to TRBJ2-3; TCRdb selects TRBD2, and the lack of DNA leaves this call unchecked. The CDR3 is 14 residues long. CDR1 and CDR2 from the germline V gene are SGHRS and YFSETQ. Here the CDR3 reads CASSPSWSTDTQYF. The whole variable domain, filled in from reference TRBV5-1 and TRBJ2-3, reads KAGVTQTPRYLIKTRGQQVTLSCSPISGHRSVSWYQQTPGQGLQFLFEYFSETQRNKGNFPGRFSGRQFSNSRSEMNVSTLELGDSALYLCASSPSWSTDTQYFGPGTRLTVL.

This chain joins TRBV19 and TRBJ1-1; TCRdb's D call of TRBD1 is untestable without DNA. This CDR3 spans 15 amino acids. Germline V CDR1 and CDR2: LNHDA, SQIVND (reference sequence). The CDR3 sequence: CASSTSRRQSPEAFF.

The J gene is TRBJ1-5, the V gene TRBV19; TCRdb reports TRBD1, a call that lacks DNA to check it against. The CDR3 consists of 15 residues. The germline V gene encodes CDR1 LNHDA and CDR2 SQIVND (reference sequence). The CDR3 is CASSIEGQGRQPQHF. The full variable domain, rest sourced from reference TRBV19 and TRBJ1-5, is DGGITQSPKYLFRKEGQNVTLSCEQNLNHDAMYWYRQDPGQGLRLIYYSQIVNDFQKGDIAEGYSVSREKKESFPLTVTSAQKNPTAFYLCASSIEGQGRQPQHFGDGTRLSIL.

CDR3: CASSLDSSLNSPLHF. V is TRBV7-6 and J is TRBJ1-6. Germline CDR1 and CDR2: SGHVS and FNYEAQ. There are 15 residues in the CDR3. The whole variable domain, filled in from reference TRBV7-6 and TRBJ1-6, reads GAGVSQSPRYKVTKRGQDVALRCDPISGHVSLYWYRQALGQGPEFLTYFNYEAQQDKSGLPNDRFSAERPEGSISTLTIQRTEQRDSAMYRCASSLDSSLNSPLHFGNGTRLTVT.

The chain couples TRBV7-9 to TRBJ2-7; TCRdb lists TRBD2, though no DNA is available to test this call. CDR3 size: 15 residues. Germline CDR1 and CDR2: SEHNR and FQNEAQ (reference sequence). CDR3 in amino acids: CASSRTSGSAYEQYF.

This sequence joins TRBV20-1 and TRBJ2-2; TCRdb returns TRBD1, unconfirmable since there is no DNA. Germline V CDR1 and CDR2: DFQATT, SNEGSKA (reference sequence). The CDR3 runs to 12 residues. The CDR3 sequence is CSASSGAGELFF.

The V gene is TRBV21-1, the J gene TRBJ2-1; TCRdb selects TRBD1, and the lack of DNA leaves this call unchecked. TRBV21-1 is listed as a pseudogene. The CDR3 has 13 amino acids. The CDR3 spells CASSTGQTNEQFF.

This chain links TRBV18 with TRBJ2-1; absent DNA, TCRdb's TRBD2 call cannot be checked. Germline V gene sequence: CDR1 KGHSH, CDR2 LQKENI. This CDR3 spans 15 amino acids. CDR3 sequence reads: CASSSTSIFYNEQFF.

V usage is TRBV6-6 and J usage is TRBJ1-1; there is no DNA to check the TCRdb D call of TRBD1. This CDR3 is built from 14 residues. CDR1 and CDR2 from the germline V gene are MNHNY and SVGAGI (reference sequence). This CDR3 is CASSYPQGNTEAFF.

This sequence joins TRBV7-2 and TRBJ1-6; the TCRdb call, TRBD1, lacks DNA for checking. CDR3 length: 15 amino acids. CDR1 is SGHTA, CDR2 FQGNSA, per germline. CDR3 protein: CASSSTGTGSSPLHF.

The chain carries TRBV3-1 and TRBJ2-7; the D call from TCRdb, TRBD1, cannot be confirmed without DNA. The CDR3 covers 13 residues. Germline values: CDR1 LGHDT, CDR2 YNNKEL (reference sequence). CDR3 amino acids: CASSQVGGHEQYF.

This chain links TRBV20-1 with TRBJ2-5; TCRdb's D call, TRBD1, is unchecked because there is no DNA. CDR3 length: 14 amino acids. The germline gives CDR1 DFQATT, CDR2 SNEGSKA (reference sequence). The CDR3 sequence is CSASRTGTQETQYF.

This chain uses TRBV20-1 with TRBJ2-2; TCRdb designates TRBD1, a call that cannot be tested without DNA. Germline CDR1 reads DFQATT; CDR2 reads SNEGSKA (reference sequence). This CDR3 is built from 14 residues. The CDR3 sequence: CSARGQTGSGELFF.

V and J are TRBV6-1 and TRBJ2-2; checking the TCRdb D call of TRBD2 is not possible without DNA. Germline V gives CDR1 MNHNS, CDR2 SASEGT. The CDR3 runs 14 residues. CDR3: CAIIDGTASGELFF.

The rearrangement uses TRBV7-8 and TRBJ1-6. CDR1 SGHVS and CDR2 FQNEAQ come from the germline V gene. The CDR3 is 15 amino acids. The CDR3 here is CASSLVQGHNSPLHF.

The chain uses TRBV3-1 and TRBJ1-3. Germline V lookup: CDR1 LGHDT, CDR2 YNNKEL (reference sequence). The CDR3 spans 15 residues. The CDR3 sequence is CASSQDPLSGNTIYF.